The 26 T cell receptor beta chains below all came from one sample that was sequenced in a study of blood T cell repertoires in COVID-19. Assay: immunoSEQ multiplex PCR; the TCRdb copy retains only in-frame clones and omits some. The sample lists under 150,000 clones, around 88% occurring once. The sequencing sample was made of peripheral blood. These receptors were obtained from a human donor in a cohort sampled during active COVID-19.

This clone was counted only a few times. This chain uses TRBV27 with TRBJ1-6, with 7 bases matching TRBD1. CDR1 is MNHEY, CDR2 SMNVEV, per germline (reference sequence). The V segment lost 5 bases and the J segment 4 bases; nucleotides outside the gene matches: 8. The length of the CDR3 is 16 residues. The CDR3 DNA reads TGTGCCAGCAGTATCGGGACAGTAGCTTATAATTCACCCCTCCACTTT. Protein product: CASSIGTVAYNSPLHF.

V and J are TRBV11-2 and TRBJ2-3; D is perhaps TRBD1 (5 bases). There are 15 residues in the CDR3. Trimming stripped 9 bases from V and 8 bases from J, with 24 bases between. The germline V gene encodes CDR1 SGHAT and CDR2 FQNNGV. The CDR3 DNA is TGTGCCAGTGCGCAGGCAGGAGCTTTAAGGGGTACGCAGTATTTT. This translates into CASAQAGALRGTQYF.

The J gene is TRBJ1-5, the V gene TRBV5-6, with 7 positions matching TRBD1. Trimming removed 3 bases from V and 2 bases from J; junction bases left unmatched: 8. Germline values: CDR1 SGHDT, CDR2 YYEEEE. The CDR3 sequence is 16 residues long. For the CDR3, the DNA is TGTGCCAGCAGCTGGGGACAGTCGAGCGGCAATCAGCCCCAGCATTTT. Protein product: CASSWGQSSGNQPQHF.

V gene TRBV18 combines with J gene TRBJ1-1; 9 bases are shared with TRBD1. This CDR3 spans 14 amino acids. After removal of 3 bases from V and 11 bases from J, the junction contained 10 bases not matched to a gene. Germline V gene lookup returns CDR1 KGHSH and CDR2 LQKENI. The CDR3 here is CASSPGQGLPPAFF. In DNA, the CDR3 is TGTGCCAGCTCACCGGGACAGGGCCTTCCTCCGGCTTTCTTT.

This chain links TRBV27 with TRBJ2-7; 11 bases are shared with TRBD2. This CDR3 has 14 amino acids. Germline values: CDR1 MNHEY, CDR2 SMNVEV (reference sequence). V trimming: 5 bases; J trimming: 2 bases; junction bases outside the gene matches: 2. The DNA of the CDR3 is TGTGCCAGCAGTCATAGCGGGGGGGCCTACGAGCAGTACTTC. Encoded protein: CASSHSGGAYEQYF.

The sample holds one count of this clone. The chain uses TRBV5-1 and TRBJ2-1; 12 nucleotides align to TRBD2. The CDR3 consists of 16 residues. Germline lookup yields CDR1 SGHRS and CDR2 YFSETQ. The junction had 10 bases not matched to a gene; V was cut back by 4 bases and J by 8 bases. CDR3 amino acids: CASSPGASGGADEQFF. The CDR3 DNA reads as TGCGCCAGCAGCCCTGGAGCTAGCGGGGGGGCTGATGAGCAGTTCTTC. Based on the CDR3 plus reference TRBV5-1 and TRBJ2-1, the full variable domain is KAGVTQTPRYLIKTRGQQVTLSCSPISGHRSVSWYQQTPGQGLQFLFEYFSETQRNKGNFPGRFSGRQFSNSRSEMNVSTLELGDSALYLCASSPGASGGADEQFFGPGTRLTVL.

This sequence joins TRBV27 and TRBJ1-5, with a tentative D call TRBD1 (5 bases). The CDR3 is 14 residues long. Germline V gene data show CDR1 as MNHEY and CDR2 as SMNVEV (reference sequence). V was trimmed by 6 bases and J by 6 bases, leaving 15 bases between them. The CDR3 loop reads CASSPGYWGQPQHF. The CDR3 bases are TGTGCCAGCAGCCCAGGGTATTGGGGTCAGCCCCAGCATTTT.

The chain combines TRBV5-4 with TRBJ2-2; 8 bases match TRBD1. The V gene end was trimmed by 0 bases and the J gene end by 6 bases; junction bases not matched to a gene: 4. CDR1 and CDR2 from the germline V gene are SGHNT and YYREEE (reference sequence). The CDR3 is made up of 15 amino acids. Here the CDR3 DNA reads TGTGCCAGCAGCTTGGACCAGGGGGCGGCCGGGGAGCTGTTTTTT. Encoded protein: CASSLDQGAAGELFF.

This chain connects TRBV6-5 to TRBJ1-6; D ambiguous. Germline assignment: CDR1 MNHEY and CDR2 SVGAGI. The CDR3 extends over 13 amino acids. Trimming took 7 bases from V and 10 from J, leaving 14 bases between them. This CDR3 is CASMGMVASPLHF. As DNA, the CDR3 is TGTGCCAGCATGGGCATGGTTGCATCACCCCTCCACTTT.

The chain combines TRBV25-1 with TRBJ1-2; D uncertain. CDR1 is MGHDK and CDR2 is SYGVNS in the germline V gene. V was cut by 1 base and J by 4 bases, with 13 bases left in between. This CDR3 contains 15 residues. CDR3 nucleotides: TGTGCCAGCAGTGAATCGGGAGAAGCCTTCTATGGCTACACCTTC. Translation gives CASSESGEAFYGYTF.

The V and J genes are TRBV18 and TRBJ1-2; 9 bases align to TRBD1. Trimming removed 6 bases from V and 3 bases from J; junction bases left unmatched: 20. Germline V CDR1 and CDR2: KGHSH, LQKENI. The CDR3 sequence is 19 residues long. The CDR3, as DNA: TGTGCCAGCTCGGGCCCCGGGACAGGGCCGAGGGTGGTTTACTATGGCTACACCTTC. Translation gives CASSGPGTGPRVVYYGYTF. Based on the CDR3 plus reference TRBV18 and TRBJ1-2, the full variable domain is NAGVMQNPRHLVRRRGQEARLRCSPMKGHSHVYWYRQLPEEGLKFMVYLQKENIIDESGMPKERFSAEFPKEGPSILRIQQVVRGDSAAYFCASSGPGTGPRVVYYGYTFGSGTRLTVV.

This chain connects TRBV9 to TRBJ1-1; weak D call: TRBD1 (5 bases). This CDR3 comprises 15 residues. The germline V gene encodes CDR1 SGDLS and CDR2 YYNGEE. Trimming took off 0 bases at V and 1 base at J, with 10 bases between the two ends. The CDR3 DNA sequence: TGTGCCAGCAGCGTAGAGGGGCGACCGAACACTGAAGCTTTCTTT. Encoded protein: CASSVEGRPNTEAFF.

The gene calls are TRBV2 and TRBJ1-2; tentatively, D is TRBD1 (6 bases). Germline CDR1 reads SNHLY; CDR2 reads FYNNEI. This CDR3 is built from 14 residues. V lost 6 bases to trimming and J lost 4 bases, with 15 bases between them. The chain's CDR3 is CASRTGGASYGYTF. The CDR3 DNA reads as TGTGCCAGCAGGACGGGGGGGGCGAGCTATGGCTACACCTTC. The variable domain in full, with the rest retrieved from reference TRBV2 and TRBJ1-2, is EPEVTQTPSHQVTQMGQEVILRCVPISNHLYFYWYRQILGQKVEFLVSFYNNEISEKSEIFDDQFSVERPDGSNFTLKIRSTKLEDSAMYFCASRTGGASYGYTFGSGTRLTVV.

This rearrangement joins TRBV7-9 to TRBJ1-4; tentative D call: TRBD1 (5 bases). The length of the CDR3 is 14 residues. Germline V gene sequence: CDR1 SEHNR, CDR2 FQNEAQ (reference sequence). V lost 3 bases and J 5 bases, leaving 10 bases between the germline ends. Written as DNA, the CDR3 is TGTGCCAGCAGCTTCGGGGCGGGAAATGAAAAACTGTTTTTT. It encodes CASSFGAGNEKLFF. The full variable domain, rest sourced from reference TRBV7-9 and TRBJ1-4, is DTGVSQNPRHKITKRGQNVTFRCDPISEHNRLYWYRQTLGQGPEFLTYFQNEAQLEKSRLLSDRFSAERPKGSFSTLEIQRTEQGDSAMYLCASSFGAGNEKLFFGSGTQLSVL.

This clone is a singleton in its sample. The chain couples TRBV19 to TRBJ2-2, with 10 bases aligning to TRBD1. V lost 3 bases and J lost 5; bases outside the gene matches: 9. The CDR3 is made up of 17 amino acids. Germline V lookup: CDR1 LNHDA, CDR2 SQIVND (reference sequence). CDR3 nucleotides: TGTGCCAGTAGTATCCCCGCGACAGGGGGCGGAACCGGGGAGCTGTTTTTT. Protein product: CASSIPATGGGTGELFF.

This chain connects TRBV7-2 to TRBJ1-2, with 7 bases lining up with TRBD1. Germline CDR1 is SGHTA and CDR2 is FQGNSA. The CDR3 spans 15 residues. With V trimmed by 6 bases and J by 4 bases, 11 bases remained unmatched. CDR3 sequence reads: CASSPHSGTVYGYTF. As DNA, the CDR3 is TGTGCCAGCAGTCCTCACTCTGGGACAGTCTATGGCTACACCTTC.

The chain couples TRBV7-2 to TRBJ2-3; a weak D match, TRBD2 (6 bases). Trimming took off 6 bases at V and 1 base at J, with 11 bases between the two ends. CDR3 length: 14 residues. The germline gives CDR1 SGHTA, CDR2 FQGNSA. The CDR3 DNA reads TGTGCCAGCAGTCTAGCGTTGGGCACAGATACGCAGTATTTT. This translates into CASSLALGTDTQYF.

The rearrangement links TRBV6-5 to TRBJ1-2; 10 bases are shared with TRBD1. V trimming: 2 bases; J trimming: 5 bases; junction bases outside the gene matches: 2. CDR3 length: 14 residues. Germline CDR1 is MNHEY and CDR2 is SVGAGI. This CDR3 is CASSYLGQGYGYTF. The CDR3 coding sequence is TGTGCCAGCAGTTACCTGGGACAGGGGTATGGCTACACCTTC.

The V and J genes are TRBV2 and TRBJ2-1; a weak D match, TRBD1 (6 bases). Trimming stripped 2 bases from V and 6 bases from J, with 11 bases between. Per germline, CDR1 SNHLY and CDR2 FYNNEI. The CDR3 loop spans 14 amino acids. The CDR3 DNA reads TGTGCCAGCAGTGAACAGGGGCTGGGCAATGAGCAGTTCTTC. Translation gives CASSEQGLGNEQFF. Combining the CDR3 with reference TRBV2 and TRBJ2-1 gives the whole variable domain EPEVTQTPSHQVTQMGQEVILRCVPISNHLYFYWYRQILGQKVEFLVSFYNNEISEKSEIFDDQFSVERPDGSNFTLKIRSTKLEDSAMYFCASSEQGLGNEQFFGPGTRLTVL.

J is TRBJ2-2 and V is TRBV11-3, with 10 bases aligning to TRBD1. Germline assignment: CDR1 SGHNT and CDR2 YENEEA. The CDR3 length is 17 residues. Trimming removed 8 bases from V and 0 bases from J; junction bases left unmatched: 9. CDR3 protein: CASGLGQGTSNTGELFF. The CDR3 bases are TGTGCCAGCGGGTTGGGACAGGGGACCTCGAACACCGGGGAGCTGTTTTTT.

V and J are TRBV2 and TRBJ2-4; 10 bases map to TRBD1. The CDR3 consists of 19 residues. Germline V lookup: CDR1 SNHLY, CDR2 FYNNEI. J gave up 3 bases and V 3 bases, and 14 bases lay outside the gene matches. CDR3 sequence reads: CASSEASLRDRGFKNIQYF. CDR3 coding DNA: TGTGCCAGCAGTGAGGCAAGTTTGAGGGACAGGGGATTCAAAAACATTCAGTACTTC.

V gene TRBV19 combines with J gene TRBJ2-7; 8 bases match TRBD2. The CDR3 is 17 residues long. J was trimmed by 3 bases and V by 3 bases; bases with no gene match: 13. The germline gives CDR1 LNHDA, CDR2 SQIVND (reference sequence). The CDR3: CASSIASGRVALYEQYF. CDR3 nucleotide sequence: TGTGCCAGTAGTATCGCCTCCGGGAGGGTGGCCCTCTACGAGCAGTACTTC.

The chain employs TRBV25-1 and TRBJ1-6; D unclear. The germline V gene has CDR1 MGHDK and CDR2 SYGVNS. This CDR3 spans 13 amino acids. Trimming shortened V by 5 bases and J by 8 bases, and 10 bases separated the two germline ends. The CDR3 protein is CASSYSRDSPLHF. CDR3 nucleotides: TGTGCCAGCAGTTACTCCCGGGATTCACCCCTCCACTTT.

V is TRBV4-2 and J is TRBJ2-7; 10 positions agree with TRBD1. Trimming took 5 bases from V and 6 from J; bases not matched to a gene: 7. Germline V gene sequence: CDR1 LGHNA, CDR2 YNFKEQ. This CDR3 has 14 residues. Here the CDR3 DNA reads TGTGCCAGCAGCTCCAGGACAGGGGGGCGCGAGCAGTACTTC. Protein: CASSSRTGGREQYF.

The V and J genes are TRBV28 and TRBJ1-5; unclear D gene. This CDR3 comprises 15 residues. V dropped 3 bases and J dropped 5 bases, with 14 bases sitting between them. The germline CDR1 and CDR2 sequences are MDHEN and SYDVKM. Here the CDR3 reads CASSFPLSDYQPQHF. CDR3 DNA: TGTGCCAGCAGTTTTCCCCTATCAGACTATCAGCCCCAGCATTTT.

J is TRBJ1-1 and V is TRBV29-1; D remains unclear. Germline V gene sequence: CDR1 SQVTM, CDR2 ANQGSEA. The CDR3 runs to 13 residues. Trimming removed 4 bases from V and 2 bases from J, with 11 bases in between. CDR3 sequence (DNA): TGCAGCGTTGGCGGCAGTCGTAACACTGAAGCTTTCTTT. It yields the protein CSVGGSRNTEAFF.